Listed below are T cell receptor beta chains from one sample, sequenced in a study of T cell responses to AZD1222 COVID-19 vaccine. Here immunoSEQ multiplex PCR was the method, and the copy in TCRdb shows in-frame clones only, minus some. This table has roughly 110,000 clones, more than 80% appearing once. The source was peripheral blood, collected on day 0 of AZD1222 vaccination. The receptors come from an adult in good health. The CDR3 runs from the conserved cysteine through the conserved F or W. Fields, in order: CDR3 protein, CDR3 DNA, V gene, J gene, clone size, D gene. The D gene is left open where the match is weak. Rows give clone size only sometimes, using once, few, many, or a class for an expanded clone.

CASSYTLLGGTSYEQYF,TGTGCCAGCAGTTACACTCTCCTTGGGGGGACCTCCTACGAGCAGTACTTC,TRBV6-2/TRBV6-3,TRBJ2-7,once,-
CASSSTPGAGYTF,TGTGCCAGCAGCTCCACCCCGGGGGCTGGCTACACCTTC,TRBV5-6,TRBJ1-2,-,-
CASSLAGYRAGELFF,TGTGCCAGCAGCTTAGCAGGGTACCGCGCCGGGGAGCTGTTTTTT,TRBV7-9,TRBJ2-2,once,-
CASGGTFGSSNYGYTF,TGCGCCAGCGGGGGGACGTTTGGCAGTTCTAACTATGGCTACACCTTC,TRBV5-1,TRBJ1-2,-,-
CASSIGPPWSGYNTEAFF,TGTGCCAGTAGTATAGGGCCCCCCTGGTCCGGCTATAACACTGAAGCTTTCTTT,TRBV19,TRBJ1-1,-,-
CASSSPQTGDGWYGYTF,TGTGCCAGTAGTTCGCCCCAGACAGGCGACGGTTGGTATGGCTACACCTTC,TRBV19,TRBJ1-2,-,-
CASTSPGADYSNQPQHF,TGTGCCAGCACCTCCCCGGGGGCAGACTATAGCAATCAGCCCCAGCATTTT,TRBV28,TRBJ1-5,-,-
CASSQGRNEQYF,TGTGCCAGCAGCCAAGGAAGGAACGAGCAGTACTTC,TRBV3-1/TRBV3-2,TRBJ2-7,once,-
CASSLVVQGFNTIYF,TGTGCCAGCAGCTTAGTGGTACAGGGGTTTAACACCATATATTTT,TRBV7-2,TRBJ1-3,-,TRBD1
CASSYSLGLQYF,TGTGCCAGCAGTTACTCGCTGGGATTGCAGTACTTC,TRBV6-5,TRBJ2-7,-,-
CASSLTWTEAFF,TGTGCCAGCAGTCTCACGTGGACTGAAGCTTTCTTT,TRBV27,TRBJ1-1,-,-
CASSFLQLNTGELFF,TGTGCCAGCAGCTTTTTACAGCTGAACACCGGGGAGCTGTTTTTT,TRBV5-5,TRBJ2-2,-,-
CASSPSLAGARDTQYF,TGTGCCAGCTCACCATCGTTGGCGGGAGCCCGAGATACGCAGTATTTT,TRBV18,TRBJ2-3,-,TRBD2
CATSGGTNSNTDTQYF,TGTGCCACCAGTGGTGGGACTAATTCGAACACAGATACGCAGTATTTT,TRBV24-1,TRBJ2-3,-,TRBD2
CASSPRGYQGADTIYF,TGTGCCAGCAGTCCCCGCGGGTATCAGGGGGCGGACACCATATATTTT,TRBV28,TRBJ1-3,-,TRBD1
CASSGTSGSYEQYF,TGTGCCAGTAGCGGGACTAGCGGGAGCTACGAGCAGTACTTC,TRBV19,TRBJ2-7,-,TRBD2
CASRGFGEQFF,TGTGCCAGCAGAGGATTCGGTGAGCAGTTCTTC,TRBV12-3/TRBV12-4,TRBJ2-1,-,-
CASSIRAHEGNIQYF,TGTGCCAGCAGTATCCGGGCCCATGAGGGGAACATTCAGTACTTC,TRBV28,TRBJ2-4,-,-
CASVNTYEQYF,TGTGCCAGCGTGAATACCTACGAGCAGTACTTC,TRBV28,TRBJ2-7,few,-
CASSWARTGANVLTF,TGTGCCAGTAGTTGGGCTAGGACTGGGGCCAACGTCCTGACTTTC,TRBV19,TRBJ2-6,-,-
CASSSPGLAGATDTQYF,TGTGCCAGCAGTTCCCCCGGACTAGCGGGGGCCACAGATACGCAGTATTTT,TRBV28,TRBJ2-3,-,TRBD2
CASSQDLSGLGYTF,TGTGCCAGCAGCCAAGATTTGTCAGGCTTGGGCTACACCTTC,TRBV3-1/TRBV3-2,TRBJ1-2,-,-
CASSRKGSSEAFF,TGTGCCAGTAGTCGCAAGGGTAGCTCCGAAGCTTTCTTT,TRBV19,TRBJ1-1,-,-
CASSLDTTEKLFF,TGTGCCAGCAGCCTGGACACCACTGAAAAACTGTTTTTT,TRBV28,TRBJ1-4,-,-
CASSFSLAAYNEQFF,TGTGCCAGCAGTTTTAGCCTAGCGGCTTACAATGAGCAGTTCTTC,TRBV27,TRBJ2-1,-,TRBD2
CASSYGRAGNTIYF,TGTGCCAGCAGTTATGGCCGGGCTGGAAACACCATATATTTT,TRBV6-2/TRBV6-3,TRBJ1-3,-,-
CASSYSWRNTEAFF,TGTGCCAGCAGTTACTCCTGGAGGAACACTGAAGCTTTCTTT,TRBV6-5,TRBJ1-1,-,-
CASSEAYSGVTYEQYF,TGTGCCAGCAGTGAAGCGTACAGCGGTGTTACCTACGAGCAGTACTTC,TRBV2,TRBJ2-7,-,-
CASSPGTGYEQYF,TGTGCCAGCTCACCAGGGACAGGTTACGAGCAGTACTTC,TRBV18,TRBJ2-7,once,TRBD1
CASSIQGRTFF,TGTGCCAGTAGTATCCAGGGGAGGACTTTCTTT,TRBV19,TRBJ1-1,-,-
CASSPLPTVNTEAFF,TGTGCCAGCAGCCCACTTCCTACCGTGAACACTGAAGCTTTCTTT,TRBV14,TRBJ1-1,-,-
CASRSGTGSTEAFF,TGTGCCAGCAGATCTGGGACAGGGAGCACTGAAGCTTTCTTT,TRBV6-5,TRBJ1-1,few,TRBD1
CASSSIRDRGNEQFF,TGTGCCAGCAGTTCTATCCGGGACAGGGGTAATGAGCAGTTCTTC,TRBV11-3,TRBJ2-1,-,TRBD1
CASSLIGQIENNEQFF,TGTGCCAGTAGTCTAATTGGACAGATCGAAAACAATGAGCAGTTCTTC,TRBV19,TRBJ2-1,few,-
CATSRGGDGYTF,TGTGCCACCAGCAGAGGGGGGGATGGCTACACCTTC,TRBV15,TRBJ1-2,-,-
CASSAGTSGRSSYNEQFF,TGTGCCAGCAGCGCCGGGACTAGCGGGAGGAGCTCCTACAATGAGCAGTTCTTC,TRBV9,TRBJ2-1,-,TRBD2
CASTWGNEKLFF,TGTGCCAGCACCTGGGGTAATGAAAAACTGTTTTTT,TRBV12-3/TRBV12-4,TRBJ1-4,-,-